The 16 T cell receptor beta chains below come from one sample, sequenced in a study of glioma-infiltrating T cells after dendritic cell vaccination. Sequencing used immunoSEQ multiplex PCR; TCRdb keeps in-frame clones, though not all of them. Here the sample spans some 70,000 clones, approximately 81% being singletons. Specimen: blood, collected before dendritic cell vaccination. Source of these receptors: a human donor with glioblastoma.

The V and J genes are TRBV7-9 and TRBJ1-2, with D maybe TRBD1 (6 bases). Trimming took off 5 bases at V and 2 bases at J, with 18 bases between the two ends. The germline CDR1 and CDR2 sequences are SEHNR and FQNEAQ (reference sequence). This CDR3 spans 16 amino acids. The CDR3 DNA sequence: TGTGCCAGCAGCCCCTCGGTACAGGGCACCAACTATGGCTACACCTTC. Its translation is CASSPSVQGTNYGYTF.

The V gene is TRBV30, the J gene TRBJ1-5; 8 bases agree with TRBD1. The V gene end was trimmed by 0 bases and the J gene end by 4 bases; junction bases not matched to a gene: 2. The CDR3 length is 14 residues. Germline CDR1 GTSNPN, CDR2 SVGIG (reference sequence). The DNA for the CDR3 is TGTGCCTGGAGTGTACAGGGGGGAAATCAGCCCCAGCATTTT. This sequence encodes CAWSVQGGNQPQHF.

The chain employs TRBV5-1 and TRBJ2-7, with TRBD2 identical over 9 bases. The V gene end was trimmed by 4 bases and the J gene end by 3 bases; junction bases not matched to a gene: 11. Germline CDR1 and CDR2: SGHRS and YFSETQ. This CDR3 contains 16 residues. CDR3 residues: CASSPGGIAGVYEQYF. For the CDR3, the DNA is TGCGCCAGCAGCCCGGGGGGTATAGCGGGAGTCTACGAGCAGTACTTC.

This chain joins TRBV6-1 and TRBJ2-2; D is ambiguous. V was clipped by 3 bases and J by 6 bases, with 14 bases between them. The CDR3 totals 15 residues. From germline, CDR1 is MNHNS and CDR2 SASEGT. The CDR3 DNA reads TGTGCCAGCAGTGAGGGCAGCATTGGTGCCGGGGAGCTGTTTTTT. This codes for CASSEGSIGAGELFF.

This clone has only a few counts. The chain employs TRBV5-5 and TRBJ2-3; perhaps TRBD1 as D (5 bases). This CDR3 has 14 amino acids. Trimming removed 0 bases from V and 4 bases from J, with 9 bases in between. Germline values: CDR1 SGHKS, CDR2 YYEKEE (reference sequence). For the CDR3, the DNA is TGTGCCAGCAGCTTGGCAGGGAACCCAGATACGCAGTATTTT. This gives the protein CASSLAGNPDTQYF.

By share, this clone ranks as medium-sized. The chain links TRBV7-8 to TRBJ2-7; 8 bases line up with TRBD1. This CDR3 is built from 15 residues. V lost 5 bases, J lost 7 bases, and 13 bases stayed unmatched. The germline CDR1 and CDR2 sequences are SGHVS and FQNEAQ. The CDR3 protein is CASSPRGQGAGEQYF. The CDR3 coding sequence is TGTGCCAGCAGCCCTCGGGGCCAGGGGGCGGGGGAGCAGTACTTC.

This chain joins TRBV7-3 and TRBJ2-1; TRBD1 matches at 9 bases. Unmatched junction bases numbered 7, after V lost 5 bases and J lost 8 bases. The germline gives CDR1 SGHTA, CDR2 FQGTGA. This CDR3 has 14 residues. CDR3 protein: CASSRGQGVDEQFF. The CDR3 coding sequence is TGTGCCAGCAGCCGGGGACAGGGAGTGGATGAGCAGTTCTTC.

This CDR3 is CASSRTGTGGSGNQPQHF. CDR3 in DNA: TGTGCCAGCAGCAGAACCGGGACAGGGGGGAGTGGCAATCAGCCCCAGCATTTT. V usage is TRBV5-6 and J usage is TRBJ1-5; 11 nucleotides line up with TRBD1. The CDR3 contains 18 residues. Germline CDR1 reads SGHDT; CDR2 reads YYEEEE. V lost 4 bases, J lost 2 bases, and 11 bases stayed unmatched.

The CDR3 sequence: CIVRGSTGELFF. The DNA for the CDR3 is TGCATCGTCAGGGGAAGTACCGGGGAGCTGTTTTTT. The chain combines TRBV29-1 with TRBJ2-2, with D perhaps matching TRBD1 (6 bases). This CDR3 has 12 residues. Germline CDR1 is SQVTM and CDR2 is ANQGSEA.

The V gene is TRBV2, the J gene TRBJ1-4; perhaps TRBD1 as D (6 bases). The length of the CDR3 is 18 residues. V shed 0 bases and J shed 0 bases, with 14 bases lying between them. Looked up from germline, CDR1 is SNHLY and CDR2 is FYNNEI. The DNA for the CDR3 is TGTGCCAGCAGTGAAGCGCTTCTTTGGGGGCCAACTAATGAAAAACTGTTTTTT. Translated, it gives CASSEALLWGPTNEKLFF.

A few counts support this clone. The chain recombines TRBV2 with TRBJ2-1; 9 bases match TRBD2. The V and J ends lost 2 bases and 9 bases, in that order; junction bases with no gene match: 8. This CDR3 has 15 residues. Germline V gene lookup returns CDR1 SNHLY and CDR2 FYNNEI. The CDR3 DNA is TGTGCCAGCAGTGAACAGCGGGGGGCCCGAAGTGAGCAGTTCTTC. The encoded protein is CASSEQRGARSEQFF. The full variable domain, in which reference TRBV2 and TRBJ2-1 provide the parts outside the CDR3, is EPEVTQTPSHQVTQMGQEVILRCVPISNHLYFYWYRQILGQKVEFLVSFYNNEISEKSEIFDDQFSVERPDGSNFTLKIRSTKLEDSAMYFCASSEQRGARSEQFFGPGTRLTVL.

The chain uses TRBV29-1 and TRBJ2-7; TRBD2 agrees at 15 bases. The CDR3 is 15 residues long. V shed 5 bases and J 2 bases; nucleotides not matched to a gene: 4. Germline V CDR1 and CDR2: SQVTM, ANQGSEA. CDR3: CSVTGTSGGTYEQYF. The CDR3 nucleotides are TGCAGCGTTACCGGGACTAGCGGGGGGACCTACGAGCAGTACTTC.

This clone was observed a single time. V gene TRBV7-9 combines with J gene TRBJ1-2; TRBD1 matches at 7 bases. The germline CDR1 and CDR2 sequences are SEHNR and FQNEAQ (reference sequence). This CDR3 has 12 residues. V lost 10 bases to trimming and J lost 2 bases; unmatched junction nucleotides: 4. CDR3 bases: TGTGCCACCCAGACAGGGAACTATGGCTACACCTTC. It specifies CATQTGNYGYTF. The full variable domain, completed using reference TRBV7-9 and TRBJ1-2, is DTGVSQNPRHKITKRGQNVTFRCDPISEHNRLYWYRQTLGQGPEFLTYFQNEAQLEKSRLLSDRFSAERPKGSFSTLEIQRTEQGDSAMYLCATQTGNYGYTFGSGTRLTVV.

The J gene is TRBJ2-7, the V gene TRBV6-1, with TRBD1 matching 7 bases. J was trimmed by 4 bases and V by 7 bases; bases with no gene match: 10. The CDR3 runs 14 residues. The germline gives CDR1 MNHNS, CDR2 SASEGT. CDR3 in amino acids: CASTRPGQYYEQYF. The CDR3 DNA sequence: TGTGCCAGCACGCGTCCGGGACAGTATTACGAGCAGTACTTC.

The gene calls are TRBV29-1 and TRBJ1-2; D gene ambiguous. Trimming pared 3 bases from V and 8 bases from J, leaving 4 bases between. This CDR3 has 9 amino acids. Germline CDR1 is SQVTM and CDR2 is ANQGSEA. The DNA of the CDR3 is TGCAGCGTTGATGGCGGCTACACCTTC. This gives the protein CSVDGGYTF.

This clone was picked up a small number of times. V and J are TRBV10-2 and TRBJ2-2, with TRBD1 matching 7 bases. The CDR3 totals 17 residues. Germline values: CDR1 WSHSY, CDR2 SAAADI. The V segment lost 2 bases and the J segment 0 bases; nucleotides outside the gene matches: 6. CDR3 nucleotide sequence: TGCGCCAGCAGTGAGGGAAGACAGGGCACGAACACCGGGGAGCTGTTTTTT. Translating it yields CASSEGRQGTNTGELFF.